These 4 T cell receptor beta chains were all obtained from the same sample, sequenced in a study of T cells in Graves' hyperthyroidism and ophthalmopathy (dated by TCRdb to about 2019). The library was made by multiplex PCR. Sequenced using an Illumina HiSeq 2000. Amplification of TCR beta CDR3 regions was carried out from RNA transcripts. The TCR CDR3 was subjected to a first round of RT-PCR using the HTBI primer set and the Qiagen OneStep RT-PCR kit. TCRdb ran its own pipeline on the public reads, namely fastp trimming at Q25 and MiXCR clone calling, and kept in-frame beta chains. Every distinct CDR3 protein forms one entry, paired with its most common genes and DNA. This sample comprises fewer than 400,000 distinct CDR3 sequences, over 11% of them detected only once. Of the sample, under 30% is held by the ten largest clones. Source material: blood. The receptors shown here come from a man aged 50 to 59 with Graves' ophthalmopathy.

This clonotype appeared many times. One junction end does not reproduce the germline sequence, and a read error may be involved. The chain employs TRBV18 and TRBJ1-1, with D unresolved. CDR1 KGHSH and CDR2 LQKENI come from the germline V gene. The CDR3 consists of 14 residues. The CDR3, as DNA: TGTGCCAGCCCACCAAAGGAGATGGGGACTGAAGCTTTCTTT. Its translation is CASPPKEMGTEAFF. Full variable domain (missing parts from reference TRBV18 and TRBJ1-1): NAGVMQNPRHLVRRRGQEARLRCSPMKGHSHVYWYRQLPEEGLKFMVYLQKENIIDESGMPKERFSAEFPKEGPSILRIQQVVRGDSAAYFCASPPKEMGTEAFFGQGTRLTVV.

The chain joins TRBV4-2 to TRBJ2-7; D unclear. Germline V gene sequence: CDR1 LGHNA, CDR2 YNFKEQ. The CDR3 loop spans 15 amino acids. V shed 0 bases and J shed 1 base, with 10 bases lying between them. The CDR3 loop reads CASSQDPGVSYEQYF. The CDR3 nucleotides are TGTGCCAGCAGCCAAGATCCTGGGGTGTCCTACGAGCAGTACTTC.

The table lists this clonotype with many counts. The chain employs TRBV11-2 and TRBJ1-6, with D possibly matching TRBD1 (6 bases). The CDR3 runs 14 residues. Germline CDR1 SGHAT, CDR2 FQNNGV. V was trimmed by 5 bases and J by 7 bases, leaving 12 bases between them. The CDR3 spells CASSPDRVNSPLHF. The CDR3 DNA follows: TGTGCCAGCAGCCCGGACAGAGTAAATTCACCCCTCCACTTT.

The sample holds many counts of this clonotype. The chain is built from TRBV30 and TRBJ1-6; D unclear. V was pared by 4 bases and J by 10 bases, with 14 bases between. In germline, CDR1 is GTSNPN, CDR2 SVGIG (reference sequence). The CDR3 runs 13 residues. CDR3 DNA: TGTGCCTGGATTGGTGGAGGGAGGTCACCCCTCCACTTT. The encoded protein is CAWIGGGRSPLHF.